Given below is one T cell receptor beta chain in context. The record originates from a study of control samples from healthy donors and cancer patients. Some clones are missing from TCRdb's copy, which holds only in-frame ones; the method was immunoSEQ multiplex PCR. The sample lists approximately 100,000 clones, about 86% occurring once. This CDR3 comprises 16 residues. Germline V CDR1 and CDR2: SEHNR, FQNEAQ (reference sequence). V lost 4 bases and J lost 0, with 15 bases in between. The chain carries TRBV7-9 and TRBJ1-1; perhaps TRBD1 as D (5 bases). This sequence was found in a man aged 25 to 40 in good health. The sequencing input was blood. The CDR3 bases are TGTGCCAGCAGCTCACCCAAGGACAACATGAACACTGAAGCTTTCTTT. This translates into CASSSPKDNMNTEAFF.